Following are 8 T cell receptor beta chains from one sample sequenced in a study of blood T cell repertoires in COVID-19. Here immunoSEQ multiplex PCR was the method, and the copy in TCRdb shows in-frame clones only, minus some. Among 120,000 or so clones listed, around 87% were seen once. The material sequenced was peripheral blood. These TCRs come from a woman between 55 and 75 years old with acute or convalescent COVID-19.

The V and J genes are TRBV5-1 and TRBJ2-3; 7 bases align to TRBD1. The CDR3 sequence is 18 residues long. Germline values: CDR1 SGHRS, CDR2 YFSETQ. The ends lost 0 bases at V and 2 bases at J; junction bases unmatched: 12. This chain's CDR3 is CASSLAVEGARFTDTQYF. The CDR3 bases are TGCGCCAGCAGCTTGGCCGTCGAGGGGGCGAGATTCACAGATACGCAGTATTTT.

This clone was counted a few times. The rearrangement uses TRBV2 and TRBJ2-7, with a weak D call TRBD2 (5 bases). Germline assignment: CDR1 SNHLY and CDR2 FYNNEI. This CDR3 region has 15 residues. V was clipped by 5 bases and J by 0 bases, with 14 bases between them. CDR3 sequence reads: CASSPGTFPSYEQYV. The CDR3 DNA reads as TGTGCCAGCAGTCCGGGAACCTTCCCCTCCTACGAGCAGTACGTC.

The V gene is TRBV11-2, the J gene TRBJ2-5; a weak D match, TRBD2 (5 bases). The CDR3 spans 15 residues. Germline V CDR1 and CDR2: SGHAT, FQNNGV. The V end was cut by 1 base, the J end by 0 bases, with 9 bases between. The CDR3 bases are TGTGCCAGCAGCTTAGTCTTCGGGAACCAAGAGACCCAGTACTTC. Its protein product is CASSLVFGNQETQYF.

The DNA for the CDR3 is TGTGCCAGCACCTTTAAGATTAGCGGGCACGCGAACACCGGGGAGCTGTTTTTT. Its protein product is CASTFKISGHANTGELFF. This rearrangement joins TRBV27 to TRBJ2-2, with 7 nucleotides matching TRBD2. The trim removed 7 bases at V and 0 bases at J, leaving 14 bases unmatched. Per the germline V gene, CDR1 is MNHEY and CDR2 is SMNVEV (reference sequence). This CDR3 is 18 amino acids long.

This chain uses TRBV3-1 (or the pseudogene TRBV3-2) with TRBJ1-1; D gene ambiguous. The CDR3 sequence is 15 residues long. Germline lookup yields CDR1 LGHDT and CDR2 YNNKEL (reference sequence). Deletions cut 1 base from V and 5 bases from J, with 14 bases between. CDR3 bases: TGTGCCAGCAGCCAAGGTGGAGGAGGACCGACTGAAGCTTTCTTT. Amino acids: CASSQGGGGPTEAFF.

The count of this clone is one. The chain combines TRBV5-1 with TRBJ2-7, with TRBD1 matching over 9 bases. This CDR3 spans 16 amino acids. CDR1 is SGHRS and CDR2 is YFSETQ in the germline V gene. Trimming cost V 2 bases and J 4 bases; bases outside gene matches: 10. The CDR3 DNA reads TGCGCCAGCAGCTTAACCGGGACAGGGTTCCGGTACGAGCAGTACTTC. Translated, it gives CASSLTGTGFRYEQYF.

The genes are TRBV11-3 and TRBJ2-1; tentatively, D is TRBD1 (5 bases). Trimming shortened V by 5 bases and J by 10 bases, and 21 bases separated the two germline ends. Looked up from germline, CDR1 is SGHNT and CDR2 is YENEEA. The CDR3 spans 15 residues. CDR3 residues: CASSPRGSYSGEQFF. In nucleotides, the CDR3 is TGTGCCAGCAGCCCTAGGGGCTCCTACTCAGGGGAGCAGTTCTTC.

V usage is TRBV3-1 (or the pseudogene TRBV3-2) and J usage is TRBJ1-6; D is ambiguous. The CDR3 is 15 residues long. Trimming cost V 2 bases and J 7 bases, with 12 bases left between them. The germline V gene has CDR1 LGHDT and CDR2 YNNKEL (reference sequence). The CDR3 DNA is TGTGCCAGCAGCCAATACGGGTTGTGGAATTCACCCCTCCACTTT. Translating it yields CASSQYGLWNSPLHF.